The clone carrying this TCR beta chain has at least ten counts. What it recognizes is unknown. Looked up from germline, CDR1 is DFQATT and CDR2 is SNEGSKA (reference sequence). The CDR3 runs to 14 residues. The junction had 9 bases not matched to a gene; V was cut back by 4 bases and J by 7 bases. This entry comes from a study of response to subunit inactivated influenza vaccine. The study, taken as a whole, reports: The authors put forward the suggestion that each seasonal influenza vaccination may bring in only a limited number of new T cells.

TCRdb re-analysed the RT-PCR reads in MiXCR, keeping a single row per CDR3 protein. Found here are under 500,000 distinct CDR3 sequences, approximately 11% of them singletons; the top ten hold roughly 12%. The receptor was isolated from a man in his forties or fifties who received an inactivated influenza vaccine. Sequencing was performed on PBMCs from blood, taken roughly 48 days after vaccination. The rearrangement uses TRBV20-1 and TRBJ2-5; TRBD2 aligns across 10 bases. CDR3 nucleotide sequence: TGCAGTGCTACTAGCGGGGGATCCCAAACGACCCAGTACTTC. Translating gives CSATSGGSQTTQYF.